A single sample gave rise to the 20 T cell receptor beta chains below, sequenced in a study of regulatory T cells in long-lasting Graves disease. Arm-PCR of CDR3 regions and iRepertoire HTBI primers were used to build TCR beta libraries. TCRdb used MiXCR to reprocess the multiplex PCR reads, holding one entry per CDR3 protein. Of about 420,000 distinct CDR3 sequences detected, about a sixth appear once; the ten largest clones hold about 25%. Time point indicated: newly diagnosed GD, antithyroid drugs for less than 3 months. Researchers made the TCR library from RNA that was extracted from PBMCs. The same data also contributed to another study, on T cells in Graves' hyperthyroidism and ophthalmopathy.

The sample consisted of peripheral blood mononuclear cells (PBMCs), taken at new diagnosis, from a patient treated with antithyroid drugs. These receptors were collected from a woman in her late teens or twenties with Graves disease.

The chain joins TRBV4-2 to TRBJ1-2; D unresolved. The germline gives CDR1 LGHNA, CDR2 YNFKEQ. V lost 1 base and J 0 bases, leaving 6 bases between the germline ends. CDR3 length: 14 residues. The CDR3 bases are TGTGCCAGCAGCCAAGGTTACGCTAACTATGGCTACACCTTC. This sequence encodes CASSQGYANYGYTF.

This clonotype was counted only a few times. The chain is built from TRBV5-1 and TRBJ2-7, with TRBD2 matching over 10 bases. Unmatched junction bases numbered 10, after V lost 0 bases and J lost 4 bases. The CDR3 covers 17 residues. In germline, CDR1 is SGHRS, CDR2 YFSETQ. In nucleotides, the CDR3 is TGCGCCAGCAGCTTGGTAGGAGTGGCTAGCGGGAGTTACGAGCAGTACTTC. This encodes CASSLVGVASGSYEQYF.

This clonotype occurred many times. This chain uses TRBV6-5 with TRBJ2-2; 8 bases are a match to TRBD1. The V segment lost 4 bases and the J segment 1 base; nucleotides outside the gene matches: 11. Germline V gene data show CDR1 as MNHEY and CDR2 as SVGAGI. CDR3 length: 18 residues. CDR3 DNA sequence: TGTGCCAGCAGTTTCGTGGCCGGGACAGGCCTGAACACCGGGGAGCTGTTTTTT. Amino acid sequence: CASSFVAGTGLNTGELFF.

There are many counts of this clonotype. The chain employs TRBV11-2 and TRBJ2-2; TRBD2 might be the D (8 bases). The germline gives CDR1 SGHAT, CDR2 FQNNGV. The CDR3 runs to 15 residues. Trimming stripped 3 bases from V and 7 bases from J, with 15 bases between. CDR3 amino acids: CASSFGRGLFGELFF. Written as DNA, the CDR3 is TGTGCCAGCAGCTTCGGGAGGGGGCTTTTCGGGGAGCTGTTTTTT.

The chain is built from TRBV29-1 and TRBJ2-7; TRBD1 matches at 10 bases. The CDR3 covers 13 residues. V lost 7 bases and J lost 6; bases outside the gene matches: 9. The germline CDR1 and CDR2 sequences are SQVTM and ANQGSEA. The CDR3 nucleotides read TGCAGCGGCCAAAAGGGACAGGGGCGCGAGCAGTACTTC. Translation gives CSGQKGQGREQYF.

The chain combines TRBV19 with TRBJ2-1, with 10 bases matching TRBD2. Looked up from germline, CDR1 is LNHDA and CDR2 is SQIVND (reference sequence). This CDR3 comprises 16 residues. Trimming removed 0 bases from V and 2 bases from J; junction bases left unmatched: 1. Written as DNA, the CDR3 is TGTGCCAGTAGTATAGACGGGACTAGCGCCTACAATGAGCAGTTCTTC. Encoded protein: CASSIDGTSAYNEQFF. Combining the CDR3 with reference TRBV19 and TRBJ2-1 gives the whole variable domain DGGITQSPKYLFRKEGQNVTLSCEQNLNHDAMYWYRQDPGQGLRLIYYSQIVNDFQKGDIAEGYSVSREKKESFPLTVTSAQKNPTAFYLCASSIDGTSAYNEQFFGPGTRLTVL.

Note on this clonotype: With a much larger clone just one base away, this may be a read error. The chain employs TRBV28 and TRBJ2-3; TRBD2 matches 14 bases. The CDR3 consists of 18 residues. Germline V CDR1 and CDR2: MDHEN, SYDVKM. In DNA, the CDR3 is TGTGCCAGCAGTGGGGGGACTAGCGGGGGAGCTAGCACAGATACGCAGTTTTTT. This gives the protein CASSGGTSGGASTDTQFF.

At least ten counts were recorded for this clonotype. The rearrangement uses TRBV28 and TRBJ2-7, with D possibly being TRBD2 (7 bases). CDR1 MDHEN and CDR2 SYDVKM come from the germline V gene. Trimming left V 6 bases short and J 3 bases short, with 18 bases between. The CDR3 length is 15 residues. CDR3 in DNA: TGTGCCAGCAGCATCCCCAGGAGGGGGGGCTACGAGCAGTACTTC. Translating it yields CASSIPRRGGYEQYF.

Many counts were recorded for this clonotype. The V call is TRBV3-1, the J call TRBJ1-2, with D hard to call. Germline V gene data show CDR1 as LGHDT and CDR2 as YNNKEL (reference sequence). The ends were cut back, 5 bases at V and 7 bases at J, with 11 bases in the middle. There are 12 residues in the CDR3. As DNA, the CDR3 is TGTGCCAGCAGCTACCGAGGGTTTGGCTACACCTTC. Protein product: CASSYRGFGYTF. Variable domain in full (rest from reference TRBV3-1 and TRBJ1-2): DTAVSQTPKYLVTQMGNDKSIKCEQNLGHDTMYWYKQDSKKFLKIMFSYNNKELIINETVPNRFSPKSPDKAHLNLHINSLELGDSAVYFCASSYRGFGYTFGSGTRLTVV.

This clonotype appeared many times. The CDR3 coding sequence is TGTGCCTGGAGTGCCCCGGGCACGCAGTATTTT. Protein sequence: CAWSAPGTQYF. The J gene is TRBJ2-3, the V gene TRBV30; D remains ambiguous. The CDR3 contains 11 residues. Germline V gene lookup returns CDR1 GTSNPN and CDR2 SVGIG (reference sequence). Trimming pared 1 base from V and 9 bases from J, leaving 8 bases between.

This clonotype has ten or more counts. The chain links TRBV20-1 to TRBJ2-5, with D perhaps given as TRBD1 or TRBD2 (5 bases each). Deletions cut 3 bases from V and 4 bases from J, with 9 bases between. Germline CDR1 and CDR2: DFQATT and SNEGSKA (reference sequence). This CDR3 region has 12 residues. As DNA, the CDR3 is TGCAGTGCTAGGGGTGGGACAGAGACCCAGTACTTC. Translation gives CSARGGTETQYF.

J is TRBJ2-4 and V is TRBV9, with 9 nucleotides matching TRBD1. CDR1 and CDR2 from the germline V gene are SGDLS and YYNGEE. V lost 4 bases, J lost 7 bases, and 9 bases stayed unmatched. CDR3 length: 15 amino acids. This CDR3 is CASSTTGTGPNIQYF. CDR3 in DNA: TGTGCCAGCAGCACTACCGGGACAGGGCCTAACATTCAGTACTTC. Together with reference TRBV9 and TRBJ2-4, the CDR3 gives the full variable domain: DSGVTQTPKHLITATGQRVTLRCSPRSGDLSVYWYQQSLDQGLQFLIQYYNGEERAKGNILERFSAQQFPDLHSELNLSSLELGDSALYFCASSTTGTGPNIQYFGAGTRLSVL.

This clonotype was picked up many times. This sequence joins TRBV20-1 and TRBJ2-2; weak D call: TRBD2 (5 bases). This CDR3 has 11 residues. V was cut by 6 bases and J by 5 bases, with 7 bases left in between. Germline V gene data show CDR1 as DFQATT and CDR2 as SNEGSKA (reference sequence). The CDR3 spells CSATRTGELFF. The CDR3 DNA reads as TGCAGTGCCACTAGGACCGGGGAGCTGTTTTTT.

This clonotype was detected ten times or more. V and J are TRBV28 and TRBJ2-5, with D possibly TRBD2 on 5 matching bases. CDR3 length equals 18 residues. Germline values: CDR1 MDHEN, CDR2 SYDVKM. Trimming removed 3 bases from V and 5 bases from J, with 25 bases in between. This chain's CDR3 is CASSLVSGRGVPGETQYF. In DNA, the CDR3 is TGTGCCAGCAGTTTGGTGTCAGGACGGGGTGTCCCTGGGGAGACCCAGTACTTC.

Remarks on this clonotype: A much larger clone differs by one base, so this may be a read error. CDR3 coding DNA: TGTGCCAGCAGTCAAACAGGGAACCACGGGAATGAGCAGTACTTC. It specifies CASSQTGNHGNEQYF. The chain joins TRBV6-1 to TRBJ2-7, with D possibly TRBD1 on 6 matching bases. Trimming shortened V by 5 bases and J by 7 bases, and 21 bases separated the two germline ends. Germline loops: CDR1 MNHNS, CDR2 SASEGT. CDR3 length: 15 residues.

Details on this clonotype: Because it lacks the conserved phenylalanine or tryptophan at the end, this CDR3 is likely a read error. The chain links TRBV9 to TRBJ2-7; maybe TRBD1 (5 bases). CDR1 is SGDLS, CDR2 YYNGEE, per germline. This CDR3 has 15 residues. The germline V and J ends were trimmed by 4 bases and 5 bases, with 19 bases remaining between them. The CDR3 spells CASSPRMTVSNEQYS. The CDR3 bases are TGTGCCAGCAGCCCTAGGATGACAGTAAGTAACGAGCAGTACTCC.

This sequence joins TRBV5-1 and TRBJ2-7, with TRBD1 matching 8 bases. Trimming cost V 6 bases and J 3 bases; bases outside gene matches: 2. Germline V gives CDR1 SGHRS, CDR2 YFSETQ. This CDR3 comprises 12 residues. In nucleotides, the CDR3 is TGCGCCAGCACCGGACAGGGCTACGAGCAGTACTTC. Protein product: CASTGQGYEQYF.

This clonotype was detected ten times or more. The chain employs TRBV11-2 and TRBJ2-3; TRBD2 matches 13 bases. The CDR3 loop spans 21 amino acids. J lost 6 bases, V lost 0 bases, and 18 bases had no gene match. The germline gives CDR1 SGHAT, CDR2 FQNNGV. The CDR3 DNA reads as TGTGCCAGCAGCTTAGATAGGGAGGACATCGGGACTAGCGGGGCTGGGGATACGCAGTATTTT. Translation: CASSLDREDIGTSGAGDTQYF.

A few counts support this clonotype. Compared with germline, one end of the junction differs, possibly owing to a read error. The V call is TRBV5-1, the J call TRBJ2-3; D may be TRBD2 (6 bases). This CDR3 is built from 13 residues. The germline CDR1 and CDR2 sequences are SGHRS and YFSETQ. The CDR3 region has the DNA TGCGCCAGCAGCTTCCGGGAGCAAGAGACCAAGTACTTC. It specifies CASSFREQETKYF.

The CDR3 DNA is TGTGCCAGCAGCTCGGACAGGGAAAATACGCAGTATTTT. As protein: CASSSDRENTQYF. The chain uses TRBV5-4 and TRBJ2-3; 8 positions agree with TRBD1. This CDR3 region has 13 residues. V trimming: 3 bases; J trimming: 7 bases; junction bases outside the gene matches: 4. Germline V gene data show CDR1 as SGHNT and CDR2 as YYREEE (reference sequence).